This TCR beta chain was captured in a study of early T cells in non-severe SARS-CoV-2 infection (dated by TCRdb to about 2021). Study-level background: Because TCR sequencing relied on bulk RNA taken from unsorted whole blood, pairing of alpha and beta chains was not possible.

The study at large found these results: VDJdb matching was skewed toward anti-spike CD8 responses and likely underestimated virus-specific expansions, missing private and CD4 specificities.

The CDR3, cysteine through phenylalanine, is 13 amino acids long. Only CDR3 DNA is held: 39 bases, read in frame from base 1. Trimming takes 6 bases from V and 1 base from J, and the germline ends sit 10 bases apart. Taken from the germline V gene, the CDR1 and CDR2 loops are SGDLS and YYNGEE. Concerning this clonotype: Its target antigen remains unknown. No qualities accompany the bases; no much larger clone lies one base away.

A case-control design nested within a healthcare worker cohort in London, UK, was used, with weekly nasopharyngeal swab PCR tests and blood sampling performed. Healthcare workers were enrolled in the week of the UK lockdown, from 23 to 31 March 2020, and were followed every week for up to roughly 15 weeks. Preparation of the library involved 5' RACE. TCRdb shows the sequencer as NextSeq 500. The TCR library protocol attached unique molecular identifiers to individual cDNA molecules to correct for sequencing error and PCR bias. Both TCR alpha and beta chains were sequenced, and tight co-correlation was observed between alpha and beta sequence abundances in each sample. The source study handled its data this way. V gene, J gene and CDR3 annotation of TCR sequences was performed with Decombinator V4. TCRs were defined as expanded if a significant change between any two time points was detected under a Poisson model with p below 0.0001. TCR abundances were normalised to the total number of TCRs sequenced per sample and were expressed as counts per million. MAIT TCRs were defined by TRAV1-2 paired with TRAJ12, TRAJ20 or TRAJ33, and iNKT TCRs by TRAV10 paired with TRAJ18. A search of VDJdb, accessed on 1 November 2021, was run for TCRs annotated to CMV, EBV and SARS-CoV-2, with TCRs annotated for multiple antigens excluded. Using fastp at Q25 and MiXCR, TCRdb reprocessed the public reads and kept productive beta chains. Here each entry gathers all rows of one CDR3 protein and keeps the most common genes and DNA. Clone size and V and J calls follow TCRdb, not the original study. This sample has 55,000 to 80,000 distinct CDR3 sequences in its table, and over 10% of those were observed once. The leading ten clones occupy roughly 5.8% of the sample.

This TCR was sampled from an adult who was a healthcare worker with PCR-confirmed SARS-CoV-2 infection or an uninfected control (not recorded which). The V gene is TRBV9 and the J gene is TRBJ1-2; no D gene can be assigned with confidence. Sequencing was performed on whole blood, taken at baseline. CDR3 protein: CASTTTVNYGYTF. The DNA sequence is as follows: TGTGCCAGCACCACGACGGTTAACTATGGCTACACCTTC.